Listed here are 18 T cell receptor beta chains from one sample, sequenced in a study of blood T cell repertoires in COVID-19 (dated by TCRdb to 2018 to 2020). The library was produced with the immunoSEQ multiplex PCR assay. Sourced from immuneACCESS, this table was stored by TCRdb with only in-frame sequences that have V and J called. A share of the clones is absent; for the studies checked, an unresolved V gene accounts for under half, and the remainder has no known explanation. Present in this sample are under 300,000 clones, approximately 91% of which were seen just once. The ten top clones hold approximately 1.2% of the sample. Sequencing was done on a sample of PBMCs or T cells enriched from blood (not recorded which). These receptors were obtained from a human donor in a cohort exposed to, infected with or recovered from COVID-19 (not recorded which). The donor label of this sample is uncertain.

V gene TRBV11-2 combines with J gene TRBJ2-1, with 10 bases that match TRBD2. The germline CDR1 and CDR2 sequences are SGHAT and FQNNGV. This CDR3 contains 16 residues. Germline trimming cut 0 bases from V and 11 bases from J; bases unmatched to any gene: 10. As DNA, the CDR3 is TGTGCCAGCAGCTTAGATCCGAGCGGGGGGGCGGGCAAGCAGTTCTTC. This translates into CASSLDPSGGAGKQFF. Using reference TRBV11-2 and TRBJ2-1 for the parts outside the CDR3, the full variable domain is EAGVAQSPRYKIIEKRQSVAFWCNPISGHATLYWYQQILGQGPKLLIQFQNNGVVDDSQLPKDRFSAERLKGVDSTLKIQPAKLEDSAVYLCASSLDPSGGAGKQFFGPGTRLTVL.

This clone was observed once. This chain connects TRBV5-4 to TRBJ2-2, with 7 bases aligning to TRBD1. The junction had 14 bases not matched to a gene; V was cut back by 2 bases and J by 1 base. CDR3 length: 19 residues. Germline V CDR1 and CDR2: SGHNT, YYREEE (reference sequence). The CDR3, as DNA: TGTGCCAGCAGCTTCCGACAGGGAAAATTCCGCTGGAACACCGGGGAGCTGTTTTTT. Translating it yields CASSFRQGKFRWNTGELFF.

The chain joins TRBV29-1 to TRBJ2-7; no clear D gene. The V and J ends lost 4 bases and 4 bases respectively, with 14 bases between them. Germline CDR1 and CDR2: SQVTM and ANQGSEA. The CDR3 is 13 amino acids. In DNA, the CDR3 is TGCAGCGTTGCCCCCTTCTGGGCGTACGAGCAGTACTTC. This codes for CSVAPFWAYEQYF.

The chain employs TRBV6-2 or TRBV6-3 and TRBJ2-3; 11 bases are shared with TRBD2. Germline CDR1 MNHEY, CDR2 SVGEGT. The trim removed 2 bases at V and 1 base at J, leaving 14 bases unmatched. The CDR3 is made up of 20 amino acids. CDR3 DNA sequence: TGTGCCAGCAGTTACCAACGGGGGACTAGCGGCGTGATTGGCACAGATACGCAGTATTTT. Translating gives CASSYQRGTSGVIGTDTQYF.

This rearrangement joins TRBV19 to TRBJ1-2; D gene uncertain. Germline values: CDR1 LNHDA, CDR2 SQIVND (reference sequence). The CDR3 is 11 residues long. V lost 9 bases to trimming and J lost 6 bases, with 11 bases between them. CDR3 residues: CASRGPDGYTF. The CDR3 nucleotides are TGTGCCAGCCGCGGGCCGGATGGCTACACCTTC. Full variable domain (missing parts from reference TRBV19 and TRBJ1-2): DGGITQSPKYLFRKEGQNVTLSCEQNLNHDAMYWYRQDPGQGLRLIYYSQIVNDFQKGDIAEGYSVSREKKESFPLTVTSAQKNPTAFYLCASRGPDGYTFGSGTRLTVV.

The chain is built from TRBV6-2 or TRBV6-3 and TRBJ2-7; TRBD1 matches 8 bases. Germline trimming cut 4 bases from V and 0 bases from J; bases unmatched to any gene: 2. The CDR3 contains 14 residues. CDR1 and CDR2 from the germline V gene are MNHEY and SVGEGT. The CDR3 sequence is CASSLDRASYEQYF. The CDR3 DNA reads as TGTGCCAGCAGTTTGGACAGGGCCTCCTACGAGCAGTACTTC.

As concerns this clone: The sample contains more than one DNA sequence encoding this CDR3. V gene TRBV6-5 combines with J gene TRBJ2-3; D might be TRBD1 (6 bases). In germline, CDR1 is MNHEY, CDR2 SVGAGI. V shed 6 bases and J shed 3 bases, with 16 bases lying between them. The CDR3 is 15 amino acids. The CDR3 bases are TGTGCCAGCAGCTATTCCGGGACACGTACAGATACGCAGTATTTT. This translates into CASSYSGTRTDTQYF.

The chain employs TRBV21-1 and TRBJ2-4; TRBD1, as called in the table, went unchecked against the DNA. TRBV21-1 is deemed a pseudogene. The CDR3 is 17 amino acids. Here the CDR3 reads CASSPRGQGGPKNIQYF. The CDR3 DNA reads as TGTGCCAGCAGCCCCCGTGGACAGGGGGGACCCAAAAACATTCAGTACTTC.

The DNA for the CDR3 is TGTGCCAGCTCAACGTTGCCCTTTCAAAAAAGGGAGACCTACGAGCAGTACTTC. The encoded protein is CASSTLPFQKRETYEQYF. The chain recombines TRBV18 with TRBJ2-7, with D maybe TRBD2 (5 bases). Germline CDR1 and CDR2: KGHSH and LQKENI. Trimming cost V 5 bases and J 2 bases, with 25 bases left between them. This CDR3 spans 18 amino acids.

The V gene is TRBV3-1 (or the pseudogene TRBV3-2), the J gene TRBJ1-2; weak D call: TRBD1 (6 bases). Deletions cut 2 bases from V and 2 bases from J, with 9 bases between. This CDR3 spans 14 amino acids. Germline V gene data show CDR1 as LGHDT and CDR2 as YNNKEL (reference sequence). The CDR3 reads CASSQNRENYGYTF. The DNA for the CDR3 is TGTGCCAGCAGCCAAAACAGGGAGAACTATGGCTACACCTTC.

The genes are TRBV5-4 and TRBJ1-2; tentatively, D is TRBD1 (6 bases). CDR1 and CDR2 (germline): SGHNT, YYREEE (reference sequence). The CDR3 is 13 residues long. With 4 bases removed from V and 6 bases from J, the gap between germline ends came to 13 bases. The CDR3 protein is CASSVTGWNGYTF. The DNA for the CDR3 is TGTGCCAGCAGCGTCACAGGGTGGAATGGCTACACCTTC.

This clone appeared a single time. This sequence joins TRBV6-6 and TRBJ1-2, with a tentative D call TRBD1 (6 bases). This CDR3 has 17 residues. Deletions cut 5 bases from V and 0 bases from J, with 19 bases between. The germline CDR1 and CDR2 sequences are MNHNY and SVGAGI (reference sequence). CDR3 bases: TGTGCCAGCAGTCGGGACATTACTCTGTTAGCTAACTATGGCTACACCTTC. Translation: CASSRDITLLANYGYTF.

V usage is TRBV19 and J usage is TRBJ2-5; D unclear. The germline V and J ends were trimmed by 5 bases and 4 bases, with 20 bases remaining between them. The CDR3 is made up of 16 amino acids. Germline CDR1 LNHDA, CDR2 SQIVND (reference sequence). The CDR3 coding sequence is TGTGCCAGTAGTCCGGCTCAAAAGACTGTTGGAGAGACCCAGTACTTC. It specifies CASSPAQKTVGETQYF.

The V and J genes are TRBV7-6 and TRBJ2-2; D call uncertain. Germline assignment: CDR1 SGHVS and CDR2 FNYEAQ. The V gene lost 1 base and the J gene lost 0 bases, with 9 bases spanning the gap. This CDR3 is built from 16 residues. CDR3 sequence reads: CASSLGARANTGELFF. The CDR3 bases are TGTGCCAGCAGCTTAGGGGCCAGAGCGAACACCGGGGAGCTGTTTTTT.

The chain employs TRBV5-4 and TRBJ2-3, with a tentative D call TRBD2 (6 bases). Germline V gene data show CDR1 as SGHNT and CDR2 as YYREEE (reference sequence). There are 17 residues in the CDR3. Trimming stripped 0 bases from V and 0 bases from J, with 14 bases between. DNA for the CDR3: TGTGCCAGCAGCTTGGCACCCCAGCGGGCGAGCACAGATACGCAGTATTTT. It is translated as CASSLAPQRASTDTQYF.

V gene TRBV6-6 combines with J gene TRBJ1-1; no definite D call. The CDR3 loop spans 12 amino acids. Germline-derived CDR1 and CDR2 are MNHNY and SVGAGI (reference sequence). Between the trimmed V and J ends, which lost 7 bases and 3 bases, there was a span of 9 bases. As DNA, the CDR3 is TGTGCCAGCAAGACCGGGGACACTGAAGCTTTCTTT. It codes for CASKTGDTEAFF.

This chain joins TRBV2 and TRBJ1-4; D is uncertain. CDR3 size: 17 residues. Germline CDR1 and CDR2: SNHLY and FYNNEI. V was pared by 4 bases and J by 3 bases, with 18 bases between. The DNA of the CDR3 is TGTGCCAGCAGTGGTGTTCCCCTGGAGGCAGCTAATGAAAAACTGTTTTTT. It encodes CASSGVPLEAANEKLFF.

The chain has TRBV6-5 and TRBJ1-5; D not certain. This CDR3 has 15 amino acids. V was trimmed by 6 bases and J by 1 base, leaving 13 bases between them. CDR1 and CDR2 (germline): MNHEY, SVGAGI. This CDR3 reads CASRATGGSNQPQHF. In DNA, the CDR3 is TGTGCCAGCAGGGCCACGGGAGGGAGCAATCAGCCCCAGCATTTT.